The 25 T cell receptor beta chains listed next were all sequenced from one sample in a study of T cell responses to AZD1222 COVID-19 vaccine. Data came from immunoSEQ multiplex PCR; TCRdb stores just in-frame clones and leaves some out. Seen here are 150,000 to 200,000 clones, about 90% observed once, and the top ten hold around 1%. The sequenced sample was peripheral blood, obtained 28 days after the second AZD1222 dose. The receptor set was obtained from an adult who received the AZD1222 COVID-19 vaccine.

Worth noting for this clone: One end of the junction varies from germline; a read error may be responsible. V and J are TRBV7-9 and TRBJ2-5; D might be TRBD2 (5 bases). Germline lookup yields CDR1 SEHNR and CDR2 FQNEAQ (reference sequence). The CDR3 sequence is 11 residues long. The CDR3 DNA reads as TGTGCCAGCAGCTTAGGGGAGAACCAGTACTTC. Protein sequence: CASSLGENQYF.

The chain is built from TRBV7-9 and TRBJ2-5, with D perhaps given as TRBD1 or TRBD2 (5 bases each). Per the germline V gene, CDR1 is SEHNR and CDR2 is FQNEAQ (reference sequence). The V gene lost 7 bases and the J gene lost 5 bases, with 11 bases spanning the gap. The CDR3 is 12 amino acids. CDR3 sequence reads: CASNQGGETQYF. DNA for the CDR3: TGTGCCAGCAACCAGGGCGGGGAGACCCAGTACTTC. The full variable domain, completed using reference TRBV7-9 and TRBJ2-5, is DTGVSQNPRHKITKRGQNVTFRCDPISEHNRLYWYRQTLGQGPEFLTYFQNEAQLEKSRLLSDRFSAERPKGSFSTLEIQRTEQGDSAMYLCASNQGGETQYFGPGTRLLVL.

The chain links TRBV10-3 to TRBJ1-1; D ambiguous. Deletions cut 6 bases from V and 2 bases from J, with 4 bases between. Germline CDR1 is ENHRY and CDR2 is SYGVKD. CDR3 length: 11 amino acids. The CDR3, as DNA: TGTGCCATCAGCGAAAACACTGAAGCTTTCTTT. The encoded protein is CAISENTEAFF.

The genes are TRBV11-1 and TRBJ2-1, with D unresolved. V lost 0 bases and J lost 3, with 3 bases in between. This CDR3 is built from 13 residues. Looked up from germline, CDR1 is SGHAT and CDR2 is FQDESV (reference sequence). The CDR3 DNA is TGTGCCAGCAGCTTAGCGAACTACAATGAGCAGTTCTTC. Its protein product is CASSLANYNEQFF.

The table lists this clone with a count of one. The chain joins TRBV7-6 to TRBJ2-5, with TRBD2 matching over 11 bases. The germline CDR1 and CDR2 sequences are SGHVS and FNYEAQ. V shed 1 base and J 6 bases; nucleotides not matched to a gene: 7. There are 16 residues in the CDR3. The CDR3 nucleotides read TGTGCCAGCAGCTTAGGACTAGCGGGGAAGAGAAAGACCCAGTACTTC. Translating gives CASSLGLAGKRKTQYF. The full variable domain, in which reference TRBV7-6 and TRBJ2-5 provide the parts outside the CDR3, is GAGVSQSPRYKVTKRGQDVALRCDPISGHVSLYWYRQALGQGPEFLTYFNYEAQQDKSGLPNDRFSAERPEGSISTLTIQRTEQRDSAMYRCASSLGLAGKRKTQYFGPGTRLLVL.

The chain recombines TRBV2 with TRBJ2-5; D gene ambiguous. Trimming stripped 4 bases from V and 2 bases from J, with 8 bases between. The CDR3 length is 13 residues. Germline CDR1 SNHLY, CDR2 FYNNEI. The CDR3 nucleotides read TGTGCCAGCAGTGGGCCAGCTCAAGAGACCCAGTACTTC. Its protein is CASSGPAQETQYF.

This clone was counted a single time. The chain is built from TRBV15 and TRBJ2-6, with D possibly TRBD2 on 5 matching bases. The CDR3 is made up of 16 amino acids. The germline V and J ends were trimmed by 3 bases and 2 bases, with 11 bases remaining between them. Germline assignment: CDR1 LNHNV and CDR2 YYDKDF (reference sequence). DNA of the CDR3: TGTGCCACCAGCAGTGTTAGGAGGACTGGGGCCAACGTCCTGACTTTC. Protein: CATSSVRRTGANVLTF.

The V and J genes are TRBV5-5 and TRBJ1-2; tentative D call: TRBD1 (6 bases). There are 15 residues in the CDR3. Germline assignment: CDR1 SGHKS and CDR2 YYEKEE (reference sequence). Deletions cut 7 bases from V and 2 bases from J, with 18 bases between. The CDR3, as DNA: TGTGCCAGCGCCAGACCGGGGGCGCTGAACTATGGCTACACCTTC. Its translation: CASARPGALNYGYTF.

This rearrangement joins TRBV5-1 to TRBJ1-4, with no clear D. The V end lost 3 bases, the J end lost 6 bases, and 9 bases lay between the germline ends. CDR3 length: 13 amino acids. CDR1 SGHRS and CDR2 YFSETQ come from the germline V gene. The chain's CDR3 is CASSSRGDEKLFF. DNA for the CDR3: TGCGCCAGCAGCTCGCGGGGAGATGAAAAACTGTTTTTT. The full variable domain, in which reference TRBV5-1 and TRBJ1-4 provide the parts outside the CDR3, is KAGVTQTPRYLIKTRGQQVTLSCSPISGHRSVSWYQQTPGQGLQFLFEYFSETQRNKGNFPGRFSGRQFSNSRSEMNVSTLELGDSALYLCASSSRGDEKLFFGSGTQLSVL.

The genes are TRBV4-1 and TRBJ1-4; the D gene is possibly TRBD1 (6 bases). Trimming cost V 2 bases and J 8 bases, with 9 bases left between them. This CDR3 comprises 13 residues. In germline, CDR1 is MGHRA, CDR2 YSYEKL. CDR3 residues: CASSQKGGEKLFF. DNA for the CDR3: TGCGCCAGCAGCCAAAAGGGGGGGGAAAAACTGTTTTTT.

The chain links TRBV6-1 to TRBJ2-5; 7 bases are shared with TRBD2. This CDR3 has 14 amino acids. The V gene end was trimmed by 3 bases and the J gene end by 5 bases; junction bases not matched to a gene: 6. Germline V gene sequence: CDR1 MNHNS, CDR2 SASEGT. The CDR3 DNA reads as TGTGCCAGCAGTGATGGCAGCGGGGAGGAGACCCAGTACTTC. This codes for CASSDGSGEETQYF.

The chain links TRBV18 to TRBJ2-5, with D perhaps matching TRBD2 (7 bases). V dropped 1 base and J dropped 4 bases, with 16 bases sitting between them. CDR1 and CDR2 (germline): KGHSH, LQKENI. The CDR3 loop spans 16 amino acids. CDR3 amino acids: CASSPRSGGKGETQYF. CDR3 in DNA: TGTGCCAGCTCACCACGATCGGGGGGCAAGGGAGAGACCCAGTACTTC.

The chain's CDR3 is CASSSEGAGANYGYTF. The DNA of the CDR3 is TGTGCCAGCAGTTCAGAGGGGGCTGGAGCTAACTATGGCTACACCTTC. The V call is TRBV9, the J call TRBJ1-2; 7 nucleotides match TRBD1. V lost 5 bases and J lost 0; bases outside the gene matches: 10. CDR1 and CDR2 (germline): SGDLS, YYNGEE. CDR3 size: 16 residues.

The CDR3 region is CASSEWGGAAEAFF. The DNA for the CDR3 is TGTGCCAGCAGTGAATGGGGGGGAGCCGCTGAAGCTTTCTTT. V is TRBV25-1 and J is TRBJ1-1, with a tentative D call TRBD1 (5 bases). Between the trimmed V and J ends, which lost 1 base and 6 bases, there was a span of 12 bases. The germline CDR1 and CDR2 sequences are MGHDK and SYGVNS. CDR3 length: 14 amino acids.

The V gene is TRBV5-1, the J gene TRBJ2-7; 10 bases map to TRBD1. The CDR3 sequence is 14 residues long. Looked up from germline, CDR1 is SGHRS and CDR2 is YFSETQ. Trimming removed 3 bases from V and 1 base from J; junction bases left unmatched: 1. CDR3 DNA sequence: TGCGCCAGCAGCTCGGGACAGGGGTCCTACGAGCAGTACTTC. Translated: CASSSGQGSYEQYF.

J is TRBJ2-5 and V is TRBV9; 8 nucleotides agree with TRBD2. Per the germline V gene, CDR1 is SGDLS and CDR2 is YYNGEE. This CDR3 spans 14 amino acids. The V and J ends lost 1 base and 5 bases, in that order; junction bases with no gene match: 4. The chain's CDR3 is CASSVRAGEETQYF. CDR3 nucleotides: TGTGCCAGCAGCGTACGAGCGGGGGAGGAGACCCAGTACTTC.

This clone was seen a handful of times. The chain combines TRBV19 with TRBJ2-7; 7 positions agree with TRBD1. CDR1 and CDR2 (germline): LNHDA, SQIVND (reference sequence). The CDR3 consists of 15 residues. V trimming: 5 bases; J trimming: 6 bases; junction bases outside the gene matches: 13. The CDR3 nucleotides are TGTGCCAGTAGTGGCGACAGGGTCGAGGTCAGCGAGCAGTACTTC. Translated, it gives CASSGDRVEVSEQYF.

This clone came up a few times. The CDR3 loop reads CASSYLAGASYEQYF. As DNA, the CDR3 is TGTGCCAGCAGTTACTTAGCGGGGGCCTCCTACGAGCAGTACTTC. The chain carries TRBV6-2 or TRBV6-3 and TRBJ2-7, with 9 bases that match TRBD2. The CDR3 runs to 15 residues. The ends lost 1 base at V and 0 bases at J; junction bases unmatched: 1. The germline V gene has CDR1 MNHEY and CDR2 SVGEGT.

This chain uses TRBV10-3 with TRBJ1-1; D gene unclear. This CDR3 has 14 residues. Deletions cut 6 bases from V and 6 bases from J, with 17 bases between. Per the germline V gene, CDR1 is ENHRY and CDR2 is SYGVKD. The chain's CDR3 is CAISLTDIGSEAFF. The DNA for the CDR3 is TGTGCCATCAGCTTAACAGATATTGGCTCTGAAGCTTTCTTT.

V usage is TRBV5-1 and J usage is TRBJ2-1; D may be TRBD1 (6 bases). The CDR3 is 18 amino acids. With 0 bases removed from V and 4 bases from J, the gap between germline ends came to 20 bases. Looked up from germline, CDR1 is SGHRS and CDR2 is YFSETQ. CDR3 DNA: TGCGCCAGCAGCTTGGGAGCGGTTACAGGGATATTTTACAATGAGCAGTTCTTC. It codes for CASSLGAVTGIFYNEQFF.

The J gene is TRBJ2-7, the V gene TRBV5-1; D is unresolved. Trimming left V 4 bases short and J 0 bases short, with 8 bases between. Germline loops: CDR1 SGHRS, CDR2 YFSETQ. The CDR3 runs 13 residues. In nucleotides, the CDR3 is TGCGCCAGCAGCCCGAGTGGCTCCTACGAGCAGTACTTC. This sequence encodes CASSPSGSYEQYF.

This chain connects TRBV14 to TRBJ2-7, with no clear D. From germline, CDR1 is SGHDN and CDR2 FVKESK. The V end was cut by 4 bases, the J end by 2 bases, with 15 bases between. The CDR3 length is 15 residues. Here the CDR3 reads CASSPSYHLPYEQYF. The CDR3 bases are TGTGCCAGCAGCCCAAGCTACCACTTACCCTACGAGCAGTACTTC.

The chain has TRBV6-5 and TRBJ1-5; no definite D call. CDR3 length equals 14 residues. V lost 6 bases and J 0 bases, leaving 9 bases between the germline ends. Germline V CDR1 and CDR2: MNHEY, SVGAGI. For the CDR3, the DNA is TGTGCCAGCAGAGCGTTAGATAGCAATCAGCCCCAGCATTTT. The encoded protein is CASRALDSNQPQHF.

The chain carries TRBV6-4 and TRBJ1-1, with D tentatively TRBD1 (5 bases). In germline, CDR1 is MRHNA, CDR2 SNTAGT. V dropped 6 bases and J dropped 4 bases, with 12 bases sitting between them. The CDR3 runs to 13 residues. Written as DNA, the CDR3 is TGTGCCAGCAGCGTCATGGGGGGCACTGAAGCTTTCTTT. This gives the protein CASSVMGGTEAFF.

This chain uses TRBV11-2 with TRBJ2-1; weak D call: TRBD2 (5 bases). V was clipped by 8 bases and J by 0 bases, with 17 bases between them. This CDR3 comprises 16 residues. The germline V gene encodes CDR1 SGHAT and CDR2 FQNNGV. The CDR3 protein is CASGLEAAASYNEQFF. The CDR3 DNA follows: TGTGCCAGCGGGCTTGAAGCGGCAGCCTCCTACAATGAGCAGTTCTTC.